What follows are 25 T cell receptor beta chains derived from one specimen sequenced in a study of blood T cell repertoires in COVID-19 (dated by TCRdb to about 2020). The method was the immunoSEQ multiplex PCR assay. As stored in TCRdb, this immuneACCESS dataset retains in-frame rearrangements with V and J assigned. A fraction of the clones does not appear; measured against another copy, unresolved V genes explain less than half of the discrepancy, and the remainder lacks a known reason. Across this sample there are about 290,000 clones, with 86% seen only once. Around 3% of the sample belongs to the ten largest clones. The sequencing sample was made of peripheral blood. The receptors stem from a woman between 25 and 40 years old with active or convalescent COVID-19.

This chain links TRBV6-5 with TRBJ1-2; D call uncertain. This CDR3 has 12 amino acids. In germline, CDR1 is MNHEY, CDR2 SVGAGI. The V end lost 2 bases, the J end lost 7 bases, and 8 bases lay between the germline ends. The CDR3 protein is CASSYLRSGYTF. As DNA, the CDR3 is TGTGCCAGCAGTTACCTTCGGAGTGGCTACACCTTC.

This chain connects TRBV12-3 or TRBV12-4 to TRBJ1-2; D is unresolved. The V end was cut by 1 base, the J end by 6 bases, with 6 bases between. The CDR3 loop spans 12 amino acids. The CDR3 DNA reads TGTGCCAGCAGTTTAGATGTCAATGGCTACACCTTC. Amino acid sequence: CASSLDVNGYTF.

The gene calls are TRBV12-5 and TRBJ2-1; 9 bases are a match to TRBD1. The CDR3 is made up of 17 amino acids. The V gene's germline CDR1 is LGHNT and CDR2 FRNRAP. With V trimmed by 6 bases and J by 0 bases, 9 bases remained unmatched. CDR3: CASGLTTGQGSYNEQFF. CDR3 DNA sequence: TGTGCTAGTGGACTTACCACGGGACAGGGCTCCTACAATGAGCAGTTCTTC.

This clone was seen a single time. CDR3 sequence reads: CASSERGQGEAFF. CDR3 DNA: TGTGCCAGCAGTGAAAGGGGACAGGGGGAAGCTTTCTTT. V usage is TRBV6-1 and J usage is TRBJ1-1; 10 bases line up with TRBD1. CDR3 size: 13 residues. Germline V gene sequence: CDR1 MNHNS, CDR2 SASEGT. V was pared by 2 bases and J by 8 bases, with 2 bases of the junction left unmatched.

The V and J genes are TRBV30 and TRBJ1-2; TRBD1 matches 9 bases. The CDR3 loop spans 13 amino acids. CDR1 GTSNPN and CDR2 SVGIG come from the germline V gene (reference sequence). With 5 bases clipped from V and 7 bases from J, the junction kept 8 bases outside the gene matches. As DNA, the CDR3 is TGTGCCTGGCAGACAGGGGGTTGGGGTGGCTACACCTTC. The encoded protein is CAWQTGGWGGYTF.

The DNA for the CDR3 is TGTGCCACAATTCTCACAGGGAACAATGAGCAGTTCTTC. Its translation is CATILTGNNEQFF. The V call is TRBV28, the J call TRBJ2-1; D possibly corresponds to TRBD1 (6 bases). The CDR3 runs 13 residues. The V end was cut by 10 bases, the J end by 5 bases, with 15 bases between. The germline V gene encodes CDR1 MDHEN and CDR2 SYDVKM.

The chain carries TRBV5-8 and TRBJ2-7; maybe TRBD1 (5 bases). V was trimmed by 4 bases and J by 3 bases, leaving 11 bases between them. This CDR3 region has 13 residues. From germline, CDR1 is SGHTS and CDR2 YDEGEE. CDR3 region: CASSPRASYEQYF. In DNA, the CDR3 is TGTGCCAGCAGCCCCAGGGCCAGCTACGAGCAGTACTTC. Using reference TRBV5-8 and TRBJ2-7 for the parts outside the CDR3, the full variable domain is EAGVTQSPTHLIKTRGQQATLRCSPISGHTSVYWYQQALGLGLQFLLWYDEGEERNRGNFPPRFSGRQFPNYSSELNVNALELEDSALYLCASSPRASYEQYFGPGTRLTVT.

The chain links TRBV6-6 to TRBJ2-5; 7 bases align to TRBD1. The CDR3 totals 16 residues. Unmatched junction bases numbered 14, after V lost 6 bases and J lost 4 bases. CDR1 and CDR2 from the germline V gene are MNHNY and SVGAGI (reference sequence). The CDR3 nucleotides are TGTGCCAGCAGCCGCTGGACCGGGACAGAGGGAGAGACCCAGTACTTC. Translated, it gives CASSRWTGTEGETQYF.

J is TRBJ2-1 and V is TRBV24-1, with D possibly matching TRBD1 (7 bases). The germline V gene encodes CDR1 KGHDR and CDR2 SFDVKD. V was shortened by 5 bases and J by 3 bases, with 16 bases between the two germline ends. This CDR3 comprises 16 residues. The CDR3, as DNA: TGTGCCACCAGTGGCCCTCAGGGGGGTAACTACAATGAGCAGTTCTTC. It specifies CATSGPQGGNYNEQFF.

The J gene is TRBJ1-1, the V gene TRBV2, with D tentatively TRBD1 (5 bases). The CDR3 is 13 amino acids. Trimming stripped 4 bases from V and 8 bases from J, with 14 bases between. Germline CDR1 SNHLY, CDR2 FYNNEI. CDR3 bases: TGTGCCAGCAGTGTGGATAGGGGTGGGGAAGCTTTCTTT. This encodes CASSVDRGGEAFF.

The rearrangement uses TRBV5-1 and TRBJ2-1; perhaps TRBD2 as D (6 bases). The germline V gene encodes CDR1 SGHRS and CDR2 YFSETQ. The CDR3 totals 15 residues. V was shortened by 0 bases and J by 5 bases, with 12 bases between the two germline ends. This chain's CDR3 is CASSLAGGLNNEQFF. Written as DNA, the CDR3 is TGCGCCAGCAGCTTGGCCGGGGGACTCAACAATGAGCAGTTCTTC.

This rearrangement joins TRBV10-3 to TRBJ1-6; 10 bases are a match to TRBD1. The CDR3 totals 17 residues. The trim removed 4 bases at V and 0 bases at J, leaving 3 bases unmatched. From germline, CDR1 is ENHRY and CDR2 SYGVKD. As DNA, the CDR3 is TGTGCCATCAGTGGGACAGGGGGTAGCTCCTATAATTCACCCCTCCACTTT. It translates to CAISGTGGSSYNSPLHF.

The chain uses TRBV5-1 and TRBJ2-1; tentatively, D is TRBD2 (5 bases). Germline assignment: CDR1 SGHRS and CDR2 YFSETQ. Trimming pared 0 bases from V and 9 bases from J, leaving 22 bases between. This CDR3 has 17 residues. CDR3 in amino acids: CASSLGPGPNRGSEQFF. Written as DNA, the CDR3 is TGCGCCAGCAGCTTGGGGCCCGGGCCCAATCGGGGAAGTGAGCAGTTCTTC.

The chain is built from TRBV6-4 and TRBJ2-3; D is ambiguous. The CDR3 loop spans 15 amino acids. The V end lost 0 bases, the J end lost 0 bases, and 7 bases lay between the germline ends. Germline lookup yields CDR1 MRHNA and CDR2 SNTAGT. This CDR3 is CASSDSASSTDTQYF. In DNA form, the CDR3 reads TGTGCCAGCAGTGACTCAGCCTCCAGCACAGATACGCAGTATTTT.

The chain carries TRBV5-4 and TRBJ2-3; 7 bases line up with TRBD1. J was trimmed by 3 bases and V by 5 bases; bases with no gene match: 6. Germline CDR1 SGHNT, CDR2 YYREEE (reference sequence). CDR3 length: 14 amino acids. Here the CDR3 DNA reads TGTGCCAGCAGTTTAAGACAGGGAACAGATACGCAGTATTTT. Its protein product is CASSLRQGTDTQYF.

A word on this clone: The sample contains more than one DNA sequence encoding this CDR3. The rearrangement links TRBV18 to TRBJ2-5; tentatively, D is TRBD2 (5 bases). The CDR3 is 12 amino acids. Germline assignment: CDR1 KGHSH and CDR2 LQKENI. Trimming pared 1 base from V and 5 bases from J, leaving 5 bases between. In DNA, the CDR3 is TGTGCCAGCTCACCACGCGGGGAGACCCAGTACTTC. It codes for CASSPRGETQYF.

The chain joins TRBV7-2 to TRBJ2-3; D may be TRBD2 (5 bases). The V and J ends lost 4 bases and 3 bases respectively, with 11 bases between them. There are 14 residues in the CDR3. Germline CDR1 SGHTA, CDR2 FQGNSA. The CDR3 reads CASSSTISTDTQYF. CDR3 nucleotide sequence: TGTGCCAGCAGCTCGACTATAAGTACAGATACGCAGTATTTT.

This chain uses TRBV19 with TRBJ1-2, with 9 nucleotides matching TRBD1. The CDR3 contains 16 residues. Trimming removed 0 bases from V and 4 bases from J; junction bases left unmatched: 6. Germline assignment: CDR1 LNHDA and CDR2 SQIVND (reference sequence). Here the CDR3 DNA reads TGTGCCAGTAGTATAGATACAGGGGGCGCACGCTATGGCTACACCTTC. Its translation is CASSIDTGGARYGYTF.

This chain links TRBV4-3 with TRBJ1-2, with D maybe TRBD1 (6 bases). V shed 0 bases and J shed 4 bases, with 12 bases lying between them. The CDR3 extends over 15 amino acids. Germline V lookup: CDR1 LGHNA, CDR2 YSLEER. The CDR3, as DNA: TGCGCCAGCAGCCAAGACAGACAGGTGGGCTATGGCTACACCTTC. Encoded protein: CASSQDRQVGYGYTF.

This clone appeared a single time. CDR3 nucleotide sequence: TGTGCCAGCAGTTCTCGACAGGGCGCTTCGCCCCAGCATTTT. It translates to CASSSRQGASPQHF. The chain links TRBV6-5 to TRBJ1-5; TRBD1 aligns across 7 bases. Germline lookup yields CDR1 MNHEY and CDR2 SVGAGI. The V and J ends lost 4 bases and 9 bases, in that order; junction bases with no gene match: 9. The CDR3 has 14 amino acids.

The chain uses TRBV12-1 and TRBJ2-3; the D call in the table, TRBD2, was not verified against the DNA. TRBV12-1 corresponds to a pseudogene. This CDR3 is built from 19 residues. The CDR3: CASSEASGGAVLSTDTQYF. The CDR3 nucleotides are TGTGCCAGTTCCGAGGCAAGCGGGGGGGCGGTATTGAGCACAGATACGCAGTATTTT.

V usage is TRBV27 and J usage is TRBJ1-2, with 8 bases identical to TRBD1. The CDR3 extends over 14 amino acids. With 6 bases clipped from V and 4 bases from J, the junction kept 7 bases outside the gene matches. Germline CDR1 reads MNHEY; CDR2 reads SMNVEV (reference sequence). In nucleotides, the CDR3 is TGTGCCAGCAGATCATCAGGGGGCTTCTATGGCTACACCTTC. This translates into CASRSSGGFYGYTF.

The CDR3 DNA is TGTGCCAGCAGTTTATCGACTCTAGCGGGGCTGAGGACAGATACGCAGTATTTT. It translates to CASSLSTLAGLRTDTQYF. The chain recombines TRBV27 with TRBJ2-3; 9 nucleotides agree with TRBD2. Germline V CDR1 and CDR2: MNHEY, SMNVEV (reference sequence). V gave up 0 bases and J gave up 3 bases; unmatched junction bases: 10. The CDR3 has 18 residues.

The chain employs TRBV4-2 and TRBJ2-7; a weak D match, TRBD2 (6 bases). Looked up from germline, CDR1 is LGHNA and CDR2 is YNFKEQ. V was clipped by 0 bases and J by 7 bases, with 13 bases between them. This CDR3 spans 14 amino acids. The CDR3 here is CASSQDLGGWEQYF. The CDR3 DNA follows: TGTGCCAGCAGCCAAGATCTGGGGGGATGGGAGCAGTACTTC.

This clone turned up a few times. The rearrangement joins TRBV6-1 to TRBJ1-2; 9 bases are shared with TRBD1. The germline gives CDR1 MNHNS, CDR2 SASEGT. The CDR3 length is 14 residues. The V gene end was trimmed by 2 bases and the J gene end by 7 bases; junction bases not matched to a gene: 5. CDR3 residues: CASSEWGQGGGYTF. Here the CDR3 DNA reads TGTGCCAGCAGTGAATGGGGACAGGGAGGTGGCTACACCTTC.